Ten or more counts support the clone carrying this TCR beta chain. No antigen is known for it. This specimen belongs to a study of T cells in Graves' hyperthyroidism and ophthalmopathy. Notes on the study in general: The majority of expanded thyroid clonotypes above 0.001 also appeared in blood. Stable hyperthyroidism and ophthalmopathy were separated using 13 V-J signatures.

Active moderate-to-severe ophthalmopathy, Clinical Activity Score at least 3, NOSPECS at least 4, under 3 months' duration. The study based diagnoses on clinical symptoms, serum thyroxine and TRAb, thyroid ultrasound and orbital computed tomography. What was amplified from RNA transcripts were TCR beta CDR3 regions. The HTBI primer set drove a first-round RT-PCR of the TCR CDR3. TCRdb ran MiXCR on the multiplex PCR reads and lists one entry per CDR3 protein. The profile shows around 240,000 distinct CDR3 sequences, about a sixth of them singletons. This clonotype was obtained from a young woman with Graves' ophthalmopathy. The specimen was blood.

The CDR3 protein is CASSYIGNYGYTF. CDR3 in DNA: TGTGCCAGCAGTTACATTGGTAACTATGGCTACACCTTC. This chain uses TRBV6-5 with TRBJ1-2; D unresolved. This CDR3 has 13 residues. Germline CDR1 is MNHEY and CDR2 is SVGAGI. Trimming took 2 bases from V and 1 from J, leaving 5 bases between them.